This TCR beta chain was retrieved from a study of cytomegalovirus exposure and HLA in healthy donors. Study context: The 100 million to 120 million unique TCR beta sequences, from about 170 million T cells, were found by an earlier analysis.

From germline, CDR1 is SEHNR and CDR2 FQNEAQ (reference sequence). The trim removed 5 bases at V and 4 bases at J, leaving 4 bases unmatched. This CDR3 contains 15 residues. The donors were healthy bone marrow donors. With regard to this clone: Its cognate antigen is unknown.

Primers included in the PCR were 60 Vbeta and 13 Jbeta primers. Method: immunoSEQ multiplex PCR; TCRdb's copy keeps in-frame clones and lacks some. The table for this sample gives 100,000 to 150,000 clones. Study-level results: The authors assumed roughly uniform sequencing depth across donors for presence/absence analyses. As immune exposure information, only CMV serostatus was available.

Sequences were obtained from PBMCs. V and J are TRBV7-9 and TRBJ1-4, with 10 bases lining up with TRBD1. The clonotype comes from a man aged 18 to 35 in good health and CMV-seronegative. The CDR3 nucleotides are TGTGCCAGCAGCATGACAGGGGGCATTAATGAAAAACTGTTTTTT. Protein product: CASSMTGGINEKLFF.